This T cell receptor (beta chain) was found in a study of cytomegalovirus exposure and HLA in healthy donors. Study-level results: Cytomegalovirus-associated TCR beta chains were listed, numbering some 150. It was found in a later analysis that first-cohort TCR clusters tended to co-occur in the 100 to 150 validation repertoires. Cytomegalovirus status, reportedly, was diagnosed with high specificity and sensitivity by the classifier. Most TCR sequences were seen very rarely across donors, but some public TCRs occurred in many.

To note about this clone: No antigen is known for it.

CDR3 length: 12 amino acids. The V gene lost 6 bases and the J gene lost 6 bases, with 8 bases spanning the gap. CDR1 and CDR2 from the germline V gene are SGHNT and YENEEA. Profiling relied on immunoSEQ multiplex PCR, and the TCRdb table lists in-frame clones only, not all of them. The top ten hold about 0.61% of the sample, which has about 82,000 clones, 85% to 95% seen once. Sequenced sample: PBMCs. The rearrangement joins TRBV11-3 to TRBJ2-2; possible D gene TRBD1, 6 bases. This clonotype originated in a man younger than 30 in good health and CMV-seronegative. CDR3 DNA: TGTGCCAGCAGACAGGGATCCGGGGAGCTGTTTTTT. The encoded protein is CASRQGSGELFF.